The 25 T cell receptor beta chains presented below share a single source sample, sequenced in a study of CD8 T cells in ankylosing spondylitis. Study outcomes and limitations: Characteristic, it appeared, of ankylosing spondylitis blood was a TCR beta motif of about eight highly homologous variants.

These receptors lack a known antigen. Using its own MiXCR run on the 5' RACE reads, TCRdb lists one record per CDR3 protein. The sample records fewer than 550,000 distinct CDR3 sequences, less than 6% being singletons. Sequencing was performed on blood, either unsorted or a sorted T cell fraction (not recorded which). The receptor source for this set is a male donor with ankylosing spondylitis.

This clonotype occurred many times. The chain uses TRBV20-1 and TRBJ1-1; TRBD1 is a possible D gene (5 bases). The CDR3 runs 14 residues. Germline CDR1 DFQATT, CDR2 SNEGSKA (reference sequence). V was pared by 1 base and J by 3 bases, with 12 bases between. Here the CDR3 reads CSARVGGVDTEAFF. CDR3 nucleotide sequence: TGCAGTGCTAGAGTGGGGGGAGTAGACACTGAAGCTTTCTTT.

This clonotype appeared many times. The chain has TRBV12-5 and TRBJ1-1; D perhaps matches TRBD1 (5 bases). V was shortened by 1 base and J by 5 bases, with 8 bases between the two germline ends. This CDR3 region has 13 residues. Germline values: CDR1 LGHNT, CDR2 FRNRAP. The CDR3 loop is CASGLEEGTEAFF. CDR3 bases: TGTGCTAGTGGTTTGGAAGAGGGGACTGAAGCTTTCTTT.

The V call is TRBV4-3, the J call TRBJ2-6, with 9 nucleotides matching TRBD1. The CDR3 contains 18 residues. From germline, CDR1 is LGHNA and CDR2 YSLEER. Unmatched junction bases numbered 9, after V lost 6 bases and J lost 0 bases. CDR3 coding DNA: TGCGCCAGCAGACGCCCGGGACAGGGTAGCTCTGGGGCCAACGTCCTGACTTTC. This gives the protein CASRRPGQGSSGANVLTF.

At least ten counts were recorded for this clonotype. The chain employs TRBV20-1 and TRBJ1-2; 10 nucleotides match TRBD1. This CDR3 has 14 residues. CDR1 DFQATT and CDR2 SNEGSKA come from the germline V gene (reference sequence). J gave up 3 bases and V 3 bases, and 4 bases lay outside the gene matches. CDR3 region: CSARDGTGDYGYTF. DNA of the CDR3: TGCAGTGCTAGGGACGGGACAGGGGACTATGGCTACACCTTC.

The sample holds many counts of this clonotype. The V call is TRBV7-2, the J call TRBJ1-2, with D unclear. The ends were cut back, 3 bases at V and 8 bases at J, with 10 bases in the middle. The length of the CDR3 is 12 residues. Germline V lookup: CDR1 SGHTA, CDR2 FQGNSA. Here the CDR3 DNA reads TGTGCCAGCAGCTTGGTGGGTTGGGGCTACACCTTC. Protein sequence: CASSLVGWGYTF.

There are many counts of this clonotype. The CDR3 reads CSATGTGVNSPLHF. CDR3 coding DNA: TGCAGTGCTACTGGGACAGGGGTAAATTCACCCCTCCACTTT. V is TRBV20-1 and J is TRBJ1-6; TRBD1 aligns across 10 bases. V gave up 4 bases and J gave up 7 bases; unmatched junction bases: 4. Germline lookup yields CDR1 DFQATT and CDR2 SNEGSKA (reference sequence). The CDR3 covers 14 residues.

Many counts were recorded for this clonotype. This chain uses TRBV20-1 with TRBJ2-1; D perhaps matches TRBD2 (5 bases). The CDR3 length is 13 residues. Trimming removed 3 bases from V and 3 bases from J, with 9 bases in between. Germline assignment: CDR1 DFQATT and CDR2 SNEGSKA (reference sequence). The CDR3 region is CSASGMGYNEQFF. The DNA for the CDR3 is TGCAGTGCTAGCGGGATGGGCTACAATGAGCAGTTCTTC.

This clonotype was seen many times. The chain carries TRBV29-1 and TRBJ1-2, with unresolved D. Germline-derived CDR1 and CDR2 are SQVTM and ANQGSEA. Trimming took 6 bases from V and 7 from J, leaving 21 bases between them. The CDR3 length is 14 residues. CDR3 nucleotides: TGCAGCGTCGGCCAAGTAAGAAGAGAGGGTGGCTACACCTTC. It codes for CSVGQVRREGGYTF.

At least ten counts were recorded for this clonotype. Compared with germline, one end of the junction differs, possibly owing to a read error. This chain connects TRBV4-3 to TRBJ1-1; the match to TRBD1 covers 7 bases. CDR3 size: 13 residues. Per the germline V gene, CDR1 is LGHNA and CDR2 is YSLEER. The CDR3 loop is CASSQGRGTEAFF. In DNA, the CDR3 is TGCGCCAGCAGTCAAGGCAGGGGGACTGAAGCTTTCTTT.

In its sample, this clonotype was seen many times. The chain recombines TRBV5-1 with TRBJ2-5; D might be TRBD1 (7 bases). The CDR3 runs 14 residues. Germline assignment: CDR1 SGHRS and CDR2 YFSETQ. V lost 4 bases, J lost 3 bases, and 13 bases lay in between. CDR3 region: CASSGGTVEETQYF. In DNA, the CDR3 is TGCGCCAGCAGCGGCGGGACAGTGGAAGAGACCCAGTACTTC. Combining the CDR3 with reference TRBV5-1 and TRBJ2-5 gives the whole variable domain KAGVTQTPRYLIKTRGQQVTLSCSPISGHRSVSWYQQTPGQGLQFLFEYFSETQRNKGNFPGRFSGRQFSNSRSEMNVSTLELGDSALYLCASSGGTVEETQYFGPGTRLLVL.

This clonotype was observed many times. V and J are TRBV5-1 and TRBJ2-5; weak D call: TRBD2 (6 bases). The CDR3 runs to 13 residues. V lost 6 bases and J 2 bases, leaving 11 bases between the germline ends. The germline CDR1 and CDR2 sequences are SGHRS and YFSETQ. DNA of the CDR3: TGCGCCAGCAATCCGGGAGTACAAGAGACCCAGTACTTC. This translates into CASNPGVQETQYF.

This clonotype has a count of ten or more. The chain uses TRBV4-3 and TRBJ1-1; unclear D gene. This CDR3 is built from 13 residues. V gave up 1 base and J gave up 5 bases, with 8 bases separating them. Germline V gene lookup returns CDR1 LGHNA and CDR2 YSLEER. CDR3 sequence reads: CASSQGRRTEAFF. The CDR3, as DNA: TGCGCCAGCAGCCAAGGTCGGAGGACTGAAGCTTTCTTT.

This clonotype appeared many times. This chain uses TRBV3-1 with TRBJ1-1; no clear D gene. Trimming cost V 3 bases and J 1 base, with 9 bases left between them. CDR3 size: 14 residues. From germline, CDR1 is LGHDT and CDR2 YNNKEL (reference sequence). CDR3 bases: TGTGCCAGCAGCCATATGGGAGCGAACACTGAAGCTTTCTTT. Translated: CASSHMGANTEAFF.

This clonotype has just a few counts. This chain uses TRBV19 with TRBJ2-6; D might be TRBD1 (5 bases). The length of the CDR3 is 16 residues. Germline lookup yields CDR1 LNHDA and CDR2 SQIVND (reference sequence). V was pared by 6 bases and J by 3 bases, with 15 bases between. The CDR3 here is CASSTSQGSGANVLTF. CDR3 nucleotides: TGTGCCAGTAGCACCTCTCAGGGAAGTGGGGCCAACGTCCTGACTTTC. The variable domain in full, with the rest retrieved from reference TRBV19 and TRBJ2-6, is DGGITQSPKYLFRKEGQNVTLSCEQNLNHDAMYWYRQDPGQGLRLIYYSQIVNDFQKGDIAEGYSVSREKKESFPLTVTSAQKNPTAFYLCASSTSQGSGANVLTFGAGSRLTVL.

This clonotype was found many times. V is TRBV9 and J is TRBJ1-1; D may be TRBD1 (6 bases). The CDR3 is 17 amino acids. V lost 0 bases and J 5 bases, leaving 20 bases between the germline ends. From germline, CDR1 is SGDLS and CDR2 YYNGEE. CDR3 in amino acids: CASSVAYPGEGQTEAFF. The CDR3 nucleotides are TGTGCCAGCAGCGTAGCTTATCCAGGGGAGGGGCAGACTGAAGCTTTCTTT.

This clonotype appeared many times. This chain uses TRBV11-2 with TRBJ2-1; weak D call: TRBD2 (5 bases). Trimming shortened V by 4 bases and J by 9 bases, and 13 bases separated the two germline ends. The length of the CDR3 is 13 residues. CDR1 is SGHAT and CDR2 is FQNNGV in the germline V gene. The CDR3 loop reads CASSSEGRGEQFF. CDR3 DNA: TGTGCCAGCAGCTCCGAGGGCCGAGGTGAGCAGTTCTTC. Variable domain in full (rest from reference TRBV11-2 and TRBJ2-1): EAGVAQSPRYKIIEKRQSVAFWCNPISGHATLYWYQQILGQGPKLLIQFQNNGVVDDSQLPKDRFSAERLKGVDSTLKIQPAKLEDSAVYLCASSSEGRGEQFFGPGTRLTVL.

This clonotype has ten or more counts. CDR3: CASSVLFGSSYEQYF. For the CDR3, the DNA is TGTGCCAGCAGTGTCCTTTTCGGAAGCTCCTACGAGCAGTACTTC. This rearrangement joins TRBV27 to TRBJ2-7, with no clear D. Germline-derived CDR1 and CDR2 are MNHEY and SMNVEV (reference sequence). V was clipped by 5 bases and J by 0 bases, with 14 bases between them. The CDR3 sequence is 15 residues long.

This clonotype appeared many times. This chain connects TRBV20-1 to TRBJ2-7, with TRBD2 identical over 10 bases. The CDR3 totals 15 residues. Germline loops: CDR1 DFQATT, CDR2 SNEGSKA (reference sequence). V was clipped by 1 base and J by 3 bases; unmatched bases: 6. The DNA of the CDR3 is TGCAGTGCTAGAGGGGGTAGCGGGGGGAACTACGAGCAGTACTTC. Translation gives CSARGGSGGNYEQYF.

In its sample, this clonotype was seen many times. The CDR3 bases are TGTGCCACCAGTGATGCGACGGTTTATAATTCACCCCTCCACTTT. Amino acids: CATSDATVYNSPLHF. J is TRBJ1-6 and V is TRBV24-1; D not resolved. Germline V gene lookup returns CDR1 KGHDR and CDR2 SFDVKD. Trimming removed 3 bases at V and 4 bases at J, with 9 bases between. The CDR3 has 15 amino acids.

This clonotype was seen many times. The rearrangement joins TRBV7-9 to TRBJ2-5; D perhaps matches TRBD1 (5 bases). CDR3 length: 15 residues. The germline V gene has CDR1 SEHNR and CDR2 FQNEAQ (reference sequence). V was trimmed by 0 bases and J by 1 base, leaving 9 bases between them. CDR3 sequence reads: CASSLAQGPQETQYF. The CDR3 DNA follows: TGTGCCAGCAGCTTAGCCCAGGGCCCCCAAGAGACCCAGTACTTC. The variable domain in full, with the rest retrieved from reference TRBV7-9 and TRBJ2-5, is DTGVSQNPRHKITKRGQNVTFRCDPISEHNRLYWYRQTLGQGPEFLTYFQNEAQLEKSRLLSDRFSAERPKGSFSTLEIQRTEQGDSAMYLCASSLAQGPQETQYFGPGTRLLVL.

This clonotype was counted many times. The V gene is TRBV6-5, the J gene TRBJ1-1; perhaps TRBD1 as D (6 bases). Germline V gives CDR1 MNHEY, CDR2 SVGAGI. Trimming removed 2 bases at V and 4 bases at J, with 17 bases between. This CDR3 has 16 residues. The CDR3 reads CASSYNLPGEPTEAFF. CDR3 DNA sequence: TGTGCCAGCAGTTACAATCTGCCAGGGGAACCCACTGAAGCTTTCTTT.

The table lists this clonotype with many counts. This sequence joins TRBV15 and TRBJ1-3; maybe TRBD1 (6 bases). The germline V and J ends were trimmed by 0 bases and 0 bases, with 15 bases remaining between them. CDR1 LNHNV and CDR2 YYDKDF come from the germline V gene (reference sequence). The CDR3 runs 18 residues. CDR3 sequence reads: CATSRDTAGVGSGNTIYF. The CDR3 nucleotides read TGTGCCACCAGCAGAGATACGGCAGGGGTGGGCTCTGGAAACACCATATATTTT.

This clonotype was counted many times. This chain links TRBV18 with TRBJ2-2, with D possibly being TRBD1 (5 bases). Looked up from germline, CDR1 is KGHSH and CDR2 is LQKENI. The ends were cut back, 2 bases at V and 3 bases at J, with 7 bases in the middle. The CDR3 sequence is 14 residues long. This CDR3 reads CASSPIGDTGELFF. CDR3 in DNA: TGTGCCAGCTCACCAATAGGGGACACCGGGGAGCTGTTTTTT.

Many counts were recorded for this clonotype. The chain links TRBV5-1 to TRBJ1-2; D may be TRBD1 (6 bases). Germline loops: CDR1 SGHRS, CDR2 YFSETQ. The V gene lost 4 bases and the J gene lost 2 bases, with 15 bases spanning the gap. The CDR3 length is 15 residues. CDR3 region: CASSPETGANYGYTF. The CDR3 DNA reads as TGCGCCAGCAGCCCGGAGACGGGGGCAAACTATGGCTACACCTTC.

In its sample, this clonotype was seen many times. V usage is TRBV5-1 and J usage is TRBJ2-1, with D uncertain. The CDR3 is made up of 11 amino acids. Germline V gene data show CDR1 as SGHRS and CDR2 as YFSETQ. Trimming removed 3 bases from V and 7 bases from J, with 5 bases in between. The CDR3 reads CASSSTNEQFF. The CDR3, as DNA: TGCGCCAGCAGCTCGACTAATGAGCAGTTCTTC.